A single sample is the source of the 22 T cell receptor beta chains below, sequenced in a study of blood T cell repertoires in COVID-19. The repertoire was sequenced with immunoSEQ multiplex PCR; TCRdb's copy has only in-frame clones and lacks some. This table holds 400,000 to 450,000 clones, around 90% found once. Material for sequencing was PBMCs or T cells enriched from blood (not recorded which). These receptors originate from a man aged 18 to 35 who had recovered from COVID-19.

The rearrangement uses TRBV7-9 and TRBJ2-2, with TRBD2 identical over 12 bases. The CDR3 runs 16 residues. Per germline, CDR1 SEHNR and CDR2 FQNEAQ (reference sequence). After removal of 8 bases from V and 6 bases from J, the junction contained 10 bases not matched to a gene. CDR3 in DNA: TGTGCCAGCCGACCGCTAGCGGGGGGGGGCCCCGGGGAGCTGTTTTTT. Encoded protein: CASRPLAGGGPGELFF.

The chain is built from TRBV25-1 and TRBJ2-4, with D uncertain. Germline-derived CDR1 and CDR2 are MGHDK and SYGVNS. The CDR3 consists of 13 residues. With 4 bases removed from V and 0 bases from J, the gap between germline ends came to 4 bases. DNA for the CDR3: TGTGCCAGCAGTGCAGGAGCCAAAAACATTCAGTACTTC. Translating it yields CASSAGAKNIQYF.

The V and J genes are TRBV21-1 and TRBJ2-1; TRBD1, the table's D call, lacks a check against the DNA. TRBV21-1 corresponds to a pseudogene. The CDR3 is made up of 20 amino acids. The CDR3 loop reads CASSKERSGQGRAGYNEQFF. The CDR3 bases are TGTGCCAGCAGCAAAGAGAGGTCGGGACAGGGGAGGGCAGGGTACAATGAGCAGTTCTTC.

The chain employs TRBV9 and TRBJ1-1; 9 bases align to TRBD1. J gave up 0 bases and V 3 bases, and 3 bases lay outside the gene matches. Germline values: CDR1 SGDLS, CDR2 YYNGEE. The CDR3 runs 15 residues. The CDR3 region has the DNA TGTGCCAGCAGCGGCACAGGGGGCTTGAACACTGAAGCTTTCTTT. Its protein product is CASSGTGGLNTEAFF.

The J gene is TRBJ1-5, the V gene TRBV19; TRBD1 agrees at 7 bases. Germline V gene data show CDR1 as LNHDA and CDR2 as SQIVND (reference sequence). This CDR3 spans 16 amino acids. Trimming took 7 bases from V and 0 from J; bases not matched to a gene: 9. This chain's CDR3 is CASNLDRVYSNQPQHF. For the CDR3, the DNA is TGTGCCAGTAACCTCGACAGGGTTTATAGCAATCAGCCCCAGCATTTT.

The rearrangement uses TRBV24-1 and TRBJ2-5; no reliable D call. The germline V and J ends were trimmed by 4 bases and 3 bases, with 14 bases remaining between them. The CDR3 contains 15 residues. The germline gives CDR1 KGHDR, CDR2 SFDVKD. This CDR3 reads CATSDPGDSKETQYF. In nucleotides, the CDR3 is TGTGCCACCAGTGACCCCGGAGACTCTAAAGAGACCCAGTACTTC.

In this sample, this clone turned up a few times. The J gene is TRBJ2-7, the V gene TRBV6-5; TRBD2 matches at 10 bases. The CDR3 covers 15 residues. V was pared by 6 bases and J by 2 bases, with 7 bases of the junction left unmatched. Germline CDR1 reads MNHEY; CDR2 reads SVGAGI. The CDR3 here is CASRSGLAATYEQYF. The CDR3 DNA follows: TGTGCCAGCAGATCAGGACTAGCGGCGACCTACGAGCAGTACTTC.

V and J are TRBV5-4 and TRBJ2-1; D gene unclear. Germline V gene sequence: CDR1 SGHNT, CDR2 YYREEE (reference sequence). The V and J ends lost 0 bases and 9 bases respectively, with 10 bases between them. CDR3 length equals 13 residues. CDR3 in DNA: TGTGCCAGCAGCTTGGGCGGTATGGGTGAGCAGTTCTTC. Its translation is CASSLGGMGEQFF.

This chain links TRBV27 with TRBJ1-2, with 9 nucleotides matching TRBD1. Trimming removed 6 bases from V and 5 bases from J; junction bases left unmatched: 10. Germline CDR1 and CDR2: MNHEY and SMNVEV (reference sequence). The length of the CDR3 is 15 residues. CDR3 DNA sequence: TGTGCCAGCAGCCAACTGGGACAGGGATCATATGGCTACACCTTC. This encodes CASSQLGQGSYGYTF.

This rearrangement joins TRBV3-1 (or the pseudogene TRBV3-2) to TRBJ2-7; possibly TRBD1 for D (6 bases). The CDR3 is 18 amino acids. Germline CDR1 LGHDT, CDR2 YNNKEL (reference sequence). With 4 bases removed from V and 3 bases from J, the gap between germline ends came to 25 bases. The CDR3 is CASSPRDPVQGPFYEQYF. DNA of the CDR3: TGTGCCAGCAGCCCCCGAGATCCAGTCCAGGGGCCTTTCTACGAGCAGTACTTC.

The chain has TRBV7-3 and TRBJ1-2; 7 bases fit TRBD1. With 5 bases clipped from V and 3 bases from J, the junction kept 30 bases outside the gene matches. This CDR3 has 22 residues. Germline loops: CDR1 SGHTA, CDR2 FQGTGA. The CDR3 nucleotides are TGTGCCAGCAGCGACCTGGCGGCCCTAGTCCCGGGACAGCTAAATAGGGACTATGGCTACACCTTC. This translates into CASSDLAALVPGQLNRDYGYTF. The full variable domain, in which reference TRBV7-3 and TRBJ1-2 provide the parts outside the CDR3, is GAGVSQTPSNKVTEKGKYVELRCDPISGHTALYWYRQSLGQGPEFLIYFQGTGAADDSGLPNDRFFAVRPEGSVSTLKIQRTERGDSAVYLCASSDLAALVPGQLNRDYGYTFGSGTRLTVV.

The V and J genes are TRBV5-1 and TRBJ2-2; 7 bases agree with TRBD2. This CDR3 comprises 18 residues. Unmatched junction bases numbered 12, after V lost 1 base and J lost 3 bases. Germline V gene lookup returns CDR1 SGHRS and CDR2 YFSETQ. As DNA, the CDR3 is TGCGCCAGCAGCTTGCCACCGGGGGGAGGGCAAGACACCGGGGAGCTGTTTTTT. Protein: CASSLPPGGGQDTGELFF.

This clone came up once. V usage is TRBV3-1 (or the pseudogene TRBV3-2) and J usage is TRBJ1-3; TRBD1 is a possible D gene (5 bases). The CDR3 runs 17 residues. Germline CDR1 reads LGHDT; CDR2 reads YNNKEL (reference sequence). The V and J ends lost 2 bases and 0 bases respectively, with 14 bases between them. CDR3 sequence reads: CASSQTPGTHSGNTIYF. In DNA, the CDR3 is TGTGCCAGCAGCCAAACACCCGGGACTCACTCTGGAAACACCATATATTTT.

The chain's CDR3 is CASRPPDRDTGELFF. The CDR3 DNA is TGTGCCAGCAGACCCCCGGACAGGGACACCGGGGAGCTGTTTTTT. V usage is TRBV7-9 and J usage is TRBJ2-2; TRBD1 matches at 8 bases. Germline assignment: CDR1 SEHNR and CDR2 FQNEAQ (reference sequence). The CDR3 is 15 residues long. Trimming at V came to 6 bases and at J to 3 bases, leaving 6 bases not matched to a gene.

About this clone itself: The sample carries other DNA sequences with the same CDR3. The J gene is TRBJ1-2, the V gene TRBV9; D is perhaps TRBD1 (5 bases). V lost 0 bases and J 6 bases, leaving 12 bases between the germline ends. Germline-derived CDR1 and CDR2 are SGDLS and YYNGEE. The CDR3 sequence is 14 residues long. The CDR3 loop is CASSVVGQGDGYTF. The CDR3 DNA reads TGTGCCAGCAGCGTAGTAGGGCAGGGTGATGGCTACACCTTC.

V usage is TRBV10-1 and J usage is TRBJ2-7; D unclear. The CDR3 is 16 residues long. The ends were cut back, 7 bases at V and 6 bases at J, with 25 bases in the middle. Germline loops: CDR1 WNHNN, CDR2 SYGVQD (reference sequence). The CDR3 DNA follows: TGCGCCAGCACCATAAGTAGCAGTTTGGCATACTGCGAGCAGTACTTC. It yields the protein CASTISSSLAYCEQYF.

CDR3 loop: CASSVSVLSGNTIYF. In DNA form, the CDR3 reads TGTGCCAGCAGCGTCTCCGTACTATCTGGAAACACCATATATTTT. The chain is built from TRBV9 and TRBJ1-3, with D unclear. The CDR3 totals 15 residues. Germline values: CDR1 SGDLS, CDR2 YYNGEE. Trimming pared 2 bases from V and 1 base from J, leaving 10 bases between.

The CDR3 DNA reads TGTGCCAGCAGTGGAGACAGGTACGAGCAGTACTTC. Amino acids: CASSGDRYEQYF. The rearrangement links TRBV2 to TRBJ2-7; a weak D match, TRBD1 (6 bases). The V gene's germline CDR1 is SNHLY and CDR2 FYNNEI. CDR3 size: 12 residues. With 4 bases removed from V and 4 bases from J, the gap between germline ends came to 8 bases.

The chain couples TRBV7-8 to TRBJ1-5; possibly TRBD1 for D (6 bases). Germline V gene lookup returns CDR1 SGHVS and CDR2 FQNEAQ. Trimming left V 2 bases short and J 5 bases short, with 16 bases between. The length of the CDR3 is 16 residues. The CDR3 is CASSLLRRGGDQPQHF. CDR3 sequence (DNA): TGTGCCAGCAGCTTACTACGGAGGGGGGGAGATCAGCCCCAGCATTTT.

This chain links TRBV9 with TRBJ2-7, with 12 bases lining up with TRBD2. The germline CDR1 and CDR2 sequences are SGDLS and YYNGEE. The V and J ends lost 4 bases and 6 bases, in that order; junction bases with no gene match: 8. The CDR3 is made up of 15 amino acids. This CDR3 reads CASSPRLAGAIEQYF. CDR3 coding DNA: TGTGCCAGCAGCCCCCGACTAGCGGGAGCGATCGAGCAGTACTTC.

This clone was counted once. V gene TRBV19 combines with J gene TRBJ1-2; no clear D. V was cut by 5 bases and J by 3 bases, with 7 bases left in between. Germline assignment: CDR1 LNHDA and CDR2 SQIVND (reference sequence). The CDR3 has 12 residues. CDR3 region: CASSGGHYGYTF. Here the CDR3 DNA reads TGTGCCAGTAGTGGAGGGCACTATGGCTACACCTTC.

This clone was seen once. The chain couples TRBV3-1 (or the pseudogene TRBV3-2) to TRBJ1-2; D remains ambiguous. CDR1 is LGHDT, CDR2 YNNKEL, per germline (reference sequence). V was clipped by 1 base and J by 5 bases, with 8 bases between them. The CDR3 extends over 13 amino acids. DNA for the CDR3: TGTGCCAGCAGCCAAGCTCTCCAGTATGGCTACACCTTC. This gives the protein CASSQALQYGYTF.